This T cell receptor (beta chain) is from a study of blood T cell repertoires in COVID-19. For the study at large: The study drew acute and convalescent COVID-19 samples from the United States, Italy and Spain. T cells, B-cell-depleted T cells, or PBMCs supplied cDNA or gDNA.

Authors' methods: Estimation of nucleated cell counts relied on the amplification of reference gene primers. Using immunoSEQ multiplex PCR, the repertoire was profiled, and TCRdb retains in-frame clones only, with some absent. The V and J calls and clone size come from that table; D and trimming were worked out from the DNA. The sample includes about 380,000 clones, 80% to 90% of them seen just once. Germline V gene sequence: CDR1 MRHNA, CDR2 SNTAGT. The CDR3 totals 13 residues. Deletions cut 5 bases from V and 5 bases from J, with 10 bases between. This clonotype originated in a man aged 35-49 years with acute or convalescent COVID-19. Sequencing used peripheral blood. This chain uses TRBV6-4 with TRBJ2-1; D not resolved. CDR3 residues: CASSLESHNEQFF. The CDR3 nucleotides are TGTGCCAGCAGTCTCGAGAGCCACAATGAGCAGTTCTTC.